This T cell receptor beta chain was profiled in a study of cytomegalovirus exposure and HLA in healthy donors. Note on this clone: Its specificity is unknown.

Findings and caveats of the study: It was only CMV serostatus that was available as immune exposure information.

The PCR had 60 Vbeta and 13 Jbeta primers. Using immunoSEQ multiplex PCR, the repertoire was profiled, and TCRdb retains in-frame clones only, with some absent. This table has 95,000 to 150,000 clones, approximately 75% appearing once. Germline lookup yields CDR1 SNHLY and CDR2 FYNNEI. With 7 bases removed from V and 0 bases from J, the gap between germline ends came to 13 bases. The CDR3 is 14 residues long. V gene TRBV2 combines with J gene TRBJ2-7; the D gene is possibly TRBD1 (6 bases). The sequence was obtained from a man younger than 45 in good health and CMV-seronegative. The source material was PBMCs. CDR3 protein: CASNRRTVSYEQYF. The CDR3 nucleotides read TGTGCCAGCAATCGTCGGACAGTCTCCTACGAGCAGTACTTC.